This T cell receptor (beta chain) originates from a study of identifying expanded T cells in peripheral blood. To note about this clone: Its antigen is still unknown.

General observations from the study: Variance in clone template counts between approximately 2-week samples significantly increased with total template count across all healthy donors. Over about two and four weeks, about 15 and 19 clones changed, versus around 1.2 between replicates.

Germline V gives CDR1 MDHEN, CDR2 SYDVKM. Trimming removed 3 bases from V and 5 bases from J, with 10 bases in between. The CDR3 has 13 amino acids. No infections or other immune events were documented during collection. Method: immunoSEQ multiplex PCR; TCRdb's copy keeps in-frame clones and lacks some. The sample lists tens of thousands of clones, approximately 90% seen once, with around 2.8% in the top ten. This chain links TRBV28 with TRBJ1-1, with D unclear. The source material was blood. The sequence came from a person aged 18 to 75 in good health. This CDR3 is CASSFRPGTEAFF. The CDR3 DNA follows: TGTGCCAGCAGTTTCAGACCGGGGACTGAAGCTTTCTTT.